A single sample is the source of the 26 T cell receptor beta chains below, sequenced in a study of shared T cell receptors in the human thymus. Assay used: immunoSEQ multiplex PCR; TCRdb lists only in-frame clones, some missing. The repertoire consists of fewer than 700,000 clones, with around 87% occurring once and the leading ten covering around 0.0099%. The same data also contributed to another study, on human thymus T cells.

The sample comprised thymocytes. The receptors were gathered from a boy under two years old with a congenital heart defect.

This chain joins TRBV4-3 and TRBJ2-7, with a possible D match to TRBD1 (5 bases). The CDR3 runs to 15 residues. Germline CDR1 reads LGHNA; CDR2 reads YSLEER. Deletions cut 0 bases from V and 1 base from J, with 10 bases between. CDR3 in amino acids: CASSQDPQGSYEQYF. The CDR3 DNA reads TGCGCCAGCAGCCAAGATCCTCAGGGTTCCTACGAGCAGTACTTC.

This clone was detected a few times. Other DNA sequences in this specimen translate into the identical CDR3. The chain is built from TRBV18 and TRBJ2-7; D may be TRBD1 (5 bases). This CDR3 contains 12 residues. V was clipped by 3 bases and J by 5 bases, with 8 bases between them. Germline CDR1 KGHSH, CDR2 LQKENI. In nucleotides, the CDR3 is TGTGCCAGCTCACCCTTAGGGGACGAGCAGTACTTC. It encodes CASSPLGDEQYF.

The chain joins TRBV13 to TRBJ2-4; 9 nucleotides align to TRBD1. The CDR3 is 20 amino acids. Germline trimming cut 1 base from V and 0 bases from J; bases unmatched to any gene: 13. CDR1 is PRHDT and CDR2 is FYEKMQ in the germline V gene (reference sequence). CDR3 residues: CASSLAFRDRDPLAKNIQYF. As DNA, the CDR3 is TGTGCCAGCAGCTTAGCGTTCCGGGACAGGGACCCTTTAGCCAAAAACATTCAGTACTTC.

The chain recombines TRBV19 with TRBJ1-2; D gene ambiguous. The CDR3 has 17 amino acids. CDR1 is LNHDA and CDR2 is SQIVND in the germline V gene (reference sequence). V was shortened by 0 bases and J by 5 bases, with 19 bases between the two germline ends. The CDR3 here is CASSIEEPTRRNYGYTF. The CDR3 DNA reads as TGTGCCAGTAGTATAGAGGAACCGACCCGCAGGAATTATGGCTACACCTTC.

V is TRBV6-1 and J is TRBJ2-7; 10 bases are shared with TRBD1. CDR3 length equals 12 residues. CDR1 is MNHNS, CDR2 SASEGT, per germline. Unmatched junction bases numbered 3, after V lost 6 bases and J lost 7 bases. In DNA, the CDR3 is TGTGCCAGCAGCGGGACAGGGGTGGAGCAGTACTTC. Protein product: CASSGTGVEQYF.

The chain joins TRBV23-1 to TRBJ2-3, with 12 bases fitting TRBD2. TRBV23-1 has ORF status, its function being uncertain. The V and J ends lost 4 bases and 2 bases, in that order; junction bases with no gene match: 7. The CDR3 totals 17 residues. The CDR3 protein is CASSRLTSGSFTDTQYF. CDR3 in DNA: TGCGCCAGCAGTCGACTGACTAGCGGGAGTTTCACAGATACGCAGTATTTT.

The chain is built from TRBV2 and TRBJ1-2; tentatively, D is TRBD1 (6 bases). The length of the CDR3 is 16 residues. Germline V gene lookup returns CDR1 SNHLY and CDR2 FYNNEI. Trimming stripped 3 bases from V and 6 bases from J, with 20 bases between. The DNA of the CDR3 is TGTGCCAGCAGTGACGGCAGGGGCGAAAGGGGTGATGGCTACACCTTC. It yields the protein CASSDGRGERGDGYTF. Full variable domain (outside the CDR3, taken from reference TRBV2 and TRBJ1-2): EPEVTQTPSHQVTQMGQEVILRCVPISNHLYFYWYRQILGQKVEFLVSFYNNEISEKSEIFDDQFSVERPDGSNFTLKIRSTKLEDSAMYFCASSDGRGERGDGYTFGSGTRLTVV.

This sequence joins TRBV7-2 and TRBJ2-1, with a possible D match to TRBD2 (5 bases). Per the germline V gene, CDR1 is SGHTA and CDR2 is FQGNSA. The CDR3 runs 15 residues. V gave up 0 bases and J gave up 7 bases, with 13 bases separating them. The CDR3 nucleotides read TGTGCCAGCAGCTTAGCGGCGGCTACGGGGAATGAGCAGTTCTTC. It specifies CASSLAAATGNEQFF.

V and J are TRBV5-8 and TRBJ2-2; 9 bases agree with TRBD1. The CDR3 sequence is 14 residues long. V was clipped by 10 bases and J by 4 bases; unmatched bases: 8. CDR1 and CDR2 from the germline V gene are SGHTS and YDEGEE. The CDR3 nucleotides read TGTGCCGGCCGACAGGGGGGAGGCACCGGGGAGCTGTTTTTT. It yields the protein CAGRQGGGTGELFF.

The rearrangement joins TRBV7-2 to TRBJ2-1, with D perhaps matching TRBD2 (6 bases). This CDR3 is 16 amino acids long. V lost 1 base and J 5 bases, leaving 15 bases between the germline ends. Germline V gene sequence: CDR1 SGHTA, CDR2 FQGNSA. CDR3 coding DNA: TGTGCCAGCAGCTTAGAGGGCCCAGGAGGGGACAATGAGCAGTTCTTC. It yields the protein CASSLEGPGGDNEQFF.

This chain connects TRBV4-3 to TRBJ2-3; 12 nucleotides line up with TRBD2. The CDR3 sequence is 16 residues long. Trimming at V came to 4 bases and at J to 0 bases, leaving 2 bases not matched to a gene. The germline CDR1 and CDR2 sequences are LGHNA and YSLEER. The CDR3 sequence: CASSRTSGKSTDTQYF. CDR3 DNA: TGCGCCAGCAGCCGGACTAGCGGGAAGAGCACAGATACGCAGTATTTT.

The count of this clone is one. The chain joins TRBV6-6 to TRBJ1-5, with 9 nucleotides matching TRBD1. From germline, CDR1 is MNHNY and CDR2 SVGAGI (reference sequence). The CDR3 length is 14 residues. Trimming at V came to 0 bases and at J to 6 bases, leaving 0 bases not matched to a gene. CDR3: CASSYSTGGQPQHF. The CDR3 nucleotides are TGTGCCAGCAGTTACTCGACAGGGGGTCAGCCCCAGCATTTT.

The chain combines TRBV27 with TRBJ2-1; 10 bases are a match to TRBD2. Germline assignment: CDR1 MNHEY and CDR2 SMNVEV (reference sequence). V lost 6 bases to trimming and J lost 0 bases; unmatched junction nucleotides: 11. The CDR3 loop spans 18 amino acids. The CDR3 protein is CASSPLYSGRSSYNEQFF. CDR3 in DNA: TGTGCCAGCAGCCCCCTTTATAGCGGGAGGAGCTCCTACAATGAGCAGTTCTTC.

The genes are TRBV11-2 and TRBJ2-7, with 8 bases fitting TRBD1. This CDR3 region has 17 residues. Germline CDR1 SGHAT, CDR2 FQNNGV. V lost 5 bases and J lost 2; bases outside the gene matches: 14. CDR3 coding DNA: TGTGCCAGCAGCCCGAGTCCTCGACAGGGGCTTACCTACGAGCAGTACTTC. Amino acids: CASSPSPRQGLTYEQYF.

The CDR3 region has the DNA TGTGCCAGCCAGGGGCAGGAAAGGCGCGAGCAGTACTTC. It specifies CASQGQERREQYF. The V call is TRBV25-1, the J call TRBJ2-7, with TRBD1 as a possible D gene (6 bases). The V end was cut by 8 bases, the J end by 6 bases, with 17 bases between. This CDR3 is 13 amino acids long. Per germline, CDR1 MGHDK and CDR2 SYGVNS.

V gene TRBV7-9 combines with J gene TRBJ2-3, with D perhaps TRBD1 (5 bases). From germline, CDR1 is SEHNR and CDR2 FQNEAQ (reference sequence). The CDR3 sequence is 14 residues long. The V end lost 5 bases, the J end lost 1 base, and 10 bases lay between the germline ends. The CDR3 region is CASSLIQGTDTQYF. CDR3 sequence (DNA): TGTGCCAGCAGCCTGATACAGGGCACAGATACGCAGTATTTT.

The chain is built from TRBV14 and TRBJ2-6, with D possibly TRBD2 on 5 matching bases. Between the trimmed V and J ends, which lost 0 bases and 0 bases, there was a span of 15 bases. The germline V gene encodes CDR1 SGHDN and CDR2 FVKESK. The CDR3 spans 19 residues. The CDR3 DNA sequence: TGTGCCAGCAGCCAAGATCGGAGCGGCAGAATCTCTGGGGCCAACGTCCTGACTTTC. Its translation is CASSQDRSGRISGANVLTF. Full variable domain (rest looked up from reference TRBV14 and TRBJ2-6): EAGVTQFPSHSVIEKGQTVTLRCDPISGHDNLYWYRRVMGKEIKFLLHFVKESKQDESGMPNNRFLAERTGGTYSTLKVQPAELEDSGVYFCASSQDRSGRISGANVLTFGAGSRLTVL.

This chain links TRBV7-4 with TRBJ2-5; D gene ambiguous. V lost 2 bases and J lost 4, with 5 bases in between. The germline gives CDR1 SGHVT, CDR2 SQSDAQ. The CDR3 sequence is 12 residues long. CDR3 in DNA: TGTGCCAGCAGCTTATGGCCAGAGACCCAGTACTTC. Protein: CASSLWPETQYF.

Only one count was recorded for this clone. The genes are TRBV6-5 and TRBJ2-7; 8 bases are shared with TRBD2. Germline CDR1 and CDR2: MNHEY and SVGAGI. The CDR3 sequence is 15 residues long. Trimming took 5 bases from V and 2 from J; bases not matched to a gene: 8. The CDR3 sequence: CASSSIQREPYEQYF. The CDR3 DNA sequence: TGTGCCAGCAGTAGTATTCAGCGGGAGCCCTACGAGCAGTACTTC.

The chain joins TRBV14 to TRBJ2-1; TRBD2 aligns across 10 bases. Germline loops: CDR1 SGHDN, CDR2 FVKESK. The CDR3 has 17 residues. V was clipped by 1 base and J by 6 bases; unmatched bases: 9. CDR3 DNA: TGTGCCAGCAGCCAAGGGTATAAGCGGGAGGGCCCCAATGAGCAGTTCTTC. Translation gives CASSQGYKREGPNEQFF.

This clone was detected a few times. The V call is TRBV7-9, the J call TRBJ2-7; possibly TRBD2 for D (5 bases). The CDR3 loop spans 18 amino acids. Trimming pared 1 base from V and 2 bases from J, leaving 21 bases between. Germline lookup yields CDR1 SEHNR and CDR2 FQNEAQ (reference sequence). The CDR3 sequence is CASSLGVEDGEQTYEQYF. The DNA for the CDR3 is TGTGCCAGCAGCTTAGGGGTGGAGGACGGAGAACAGACCTACGAGCAGTACTTC. The complete variable domain, with remaining parts taken from reference TRBV7-9 and TRBJ2-7, reads DTGVSQNPRHKITKRGQNVTFRCDPISEHNRLYWYRQTLGQGPEFLTYFQNEAQLEKSRLLSDRFSAERPKGSFSTLEIQRTEQGDSAMYLCASSLGVEDGEQTYEQYFGPGTRLTVT.

The V and J genes are TRBV7-9 and TRBJ1-1, with a possible D match to TRBD1 (5 bases). The CDR3 sequence is 15 residues long. The V gene's germline CDR1 is SEHNR and CDR2 FQNEAQ (reference sequence). V was pared by 4 bases and J by 0 bases, with 12 bases between. The CDR3 DNA reads as TGTGCCAGCAGCTCAAGGGGCAGAATGAACACTGAAGCTTTCTTT. Translation gives CASSSRGRMNTEAFF.

V is TRBV10-3 and J is TRBJ2-7, with 14 bases lining up with TRBD2. The germline V gene encodes CDR1 ENHRY and CDR2 SYGVKD. The CDR3 spans 16 residues. V was clipped by 8 bases and J by 2 bases; unmatched bases: 8. CDR3 amino acids: CAIAPRGLAGAYEQYF. CDR3 in DNA: TGTGCCATCGCACCCCGGGGACTAGCGGGAGCCTACGAGCAGTACTTC.

The chain carries TRBV6-1 and TRBJ1-5; possibly TRBD1 for D (6 bases). Germline lookup yields CDR1 MNHNS and CDR2 SASEGT. Trimming left V 2 bases short and J 4 bases short, with 9 bases between. CDR3 length: 14 amino acids. CDR3 region: CASSEMGANQPQHF. CDR3 in DNA: TGTGCCAGCAGTGAAATGGGGGCGAATCAGCCCCAGCATTTT.

This sequence joins TRBV7-2 and TRBJ2-1; the match to TRBD2 covers 14 bases. The CDR3 is made up of 14 amino acids. The germline CDR1 and CDR2 sequences are SGHTA and FQGNSA. V lost 1 base to trimming and J lost 14 bases; unmatched junction nucleotides: 4. The CDR3: CASSLGLAGGPKFF. The CDR3, as DNA: TGTGCCAGCAGCTTAGGACTAGCGGGAGGGCCCAAGTTCTTC. Looking up the rest from reference TRBV7-2 and TRBJ2-1 gives the full variable domain: GAGVSQSPSNKVTEKGKDVELRCDPISGHTALYWYRQSLGQGLEFLIYFQGNSAPDKSGLPSDRFSAERTGGSVSTLTIQRTQQEDSAVYLCASSLGLAGGPKFFGPGTRLTVL.

The genes are TRBV11-1 and TRBJ1-2, with 7 bases identical to TRBD1. Per germline, CDR1 SGHAT and CDR2 FQDESV (reference sequence). The V and J ends lost 5 bases and 2 bases, in that order; junction bases with no gene match: 8. The CDR3 contains 15 residues. The CDR3 sequence is CASSPRTGVNYGYTF. The CDR3 nucleotides are TGTGCCAGCAGCCCACGGACAGGAGTCAACTATGGCTACACCTTC.